Below, 29 T cell receptor beta chains from the same sample are listed, as sequenced in a study of technical replicates of blood from several donors. The data were produced by immunoSEQ multiplex PCR, yet TCRdb's version contains in-frame clones alone and is incomplete. Among tens of thousands of clones, about 94% were seen once, and the ten largest hold over 0.2%. Material: T cells isolated from PBMCs. The receptor set was obtained from a human donor in good health.

V and J are TRBV28 and TRBJ1-3; 7 bases align to TRBD1. The germline V gene encodes CDR1 MDHEN and CDR2 SYDVKM. This CDR3 spans 16 amino acids. V trimming: 6 bases; J trimming: 0 bases; junction bases outside the gene matches: 8. The CDR3 loop reads CASRNRGESSGNTIYF. The CDR3 coding sequence is TGTGCCAGCAGAAACAGGGGTGAGAGCTCTGGAAACACCATATATTTT.

This chain links TRBV7-9 with TRBJ2-7, with 7 nucleotides matching TRBD2. Germline assignment: CDR1 SEHNR and CDR2 FQNEAQ (reference sequence). Germline trimming cut 5 bases from V and 7 bases from J; bases unmatched to any gene: 17. This CDR3 comprises 16 residues. CDR3 sequence (DNA): TGTGCCAGCAGCGCAACTAGCGTAAGACCTTCTGGGGAGCAGTACTTC. This gives the protein CASSATSVRPSGEQYF.

The chain recombines TRBV7-9 with TRBJ2-7, with D unclear. This CDR3 region has 14 residues. Trimming cost V 0 bases and J 3 bases, with 9 bases left between them. Per the germline V gene, CDR1 is SEHNR and CDR2 is FQNEAQ (reference sequence). This chain's CDR3 is CASSLAVAGYEQYF. The DNA of the CDR3 is TGTGCCAGCAGCTTAGCGGTTGCAGGCTACGAGCAGTACTTC.

The gene calls are TRBV5-4 and TRBJ2-7; a possible D gene is TRBD2 (6 bases). V was pared by 3 bases and J by 5 bases, with 15 bases between. CDR3 length: 14 residues. CDR1 is SGHNT, CDR2 YYREEE, per germline (reference sequence). CDR3 loop: CASSSTGSVDEQYF. In DNA form, the CDR3 reads TGTGCCAGCAGCTCTACCGGGAGTGTCGACGAGCAGTACTTC.

The chain couples TRBV4-1 to TRBJ2-4; the match to TRBD1 covers 10 bases. Germline V gives CDR1 MGHRA, CDR2 YSYEKL. The V gene end was trimmed by 3 bases and the J gene end by 8 bases; junction bases not matched to a gene: 7. The CDR3 has 15 amino acids. CDR3 protein: CASSHDRGRADIQYF. The CDR3 DNA reads as TGCGCCAGCAGCCACGACAGGGGGCGCGCAGACATTCAGTACTTC.

This chain links TRBV5-1 with TRBJ2-5; TRBD1 agrees at 8 bases. Germline V gives CDR1 SGHRS, CDR2 YFSETQ. This CDR3 is built from 15 residues. With V trimmed by 2 bases and J by 5 bases, 8 bases remained unmatched. CDR3 coding DNA: TGCGCCAGCAGCTTACAGGACAGGGCCCGCGAGACCCAGTACTTC. Its translation is CASSLQDRARETQYF.

The rearrangement joins TRBV5-6 to TRBJ2-7; a weak D match, TRBD2 (5 bases). Germline CDR1 and CDR2: SGHDT and YYEEEE. CDR3 length: 14 residues. V was trimmed by 3 bases and J by 2 bases, leaving 12 bases between them. The CDR3: CASSSGLAAYEQYF. Here the CDR3 DNA reads TGTGCCAGCAGCTCGGGGTTGGCCGCCTACGAGCAGTACTTC.

V is TRBV19 and J is TRBJ2-7; TRBD2 might be the D (6 bases). Germline CDR1 and CDR2: LNHDA and SQIVND (reference sequence). V lost 2 bases, J lost 0 bases, and 17 bases lay in between. There are 17 residues in the CDR3. The CDR3 spells CASSINWAGMGSYEQYF. Here the CDR3 DNA reads TGTGCCAGTAGTATAAACTGGGCGGGGATGGGCTCCTACGAGCAGTACTTC.

The chain employs TRBV30 and TRBJ2-2; D remains unclear. The CDR3 consists of 11 residues. Deletions cut 2 bases from V and 13 bases from J, with 11 bases between. Germline CDR1 is GTSNPN and CDR2 is SVGIG (reference sequence). The CDR3 is CAWSPQGVLFF. CDR3 nucleotide sequence: TGTGCCTGGAGTCCGCAAGGAGTGCTGTTTTTT. Combining the CDR3 with reference TRBV30 and TRBJ2-2 gives the whole variable domain SQTIHQWPATLVQPVGSPLSLECTVEGTSNPNLYWYRQAAGRGLQLLFYSVGIGQISSEVPQNLSASRPQDRQFILSSKKLLLSDSGFYLCAWSPQGVLFFGEGSRLTVL.

The CDR3 region has the DNA TGCGCCAGCAGCTTGGGTGGGAGGGCTTCCTATGGCTACACCTTC. This encodes CASSLGGRASYGYTF. The chain uses TRBV5-1 and TRBJ1-2; no definite D call. Germline V gene data show CDR1 as SGHRS and CDR2 as YFSETQ. V lost 0 bases and J lost 4, with 13 bases in between. This CDR3 is built from 15 residues.

The chain uses TRBV5-6 and TRBJ2-3; no definite D call. V gave up 7 bases and J gave up 2 bases, with 11 bases separating them. Per germline, CDR1 SGHDT and CDR2 YYEEEE. The CDR3 contains 13 residues. As DNA, the CDR3 is TGTGCCAGCTCCCTTAGTTACACAGATACGCAGTATTTT. Encoded protein: CASSLSYTDTQYF.

This clone was seen a single time. The CDR3: CASSRTSGGYEQYF. The CDR3 region has the DNA TGCGCCAGCAGCCGAACTAGCGGGGGCTACGAGCAGTACTTC. The chain joins TRBV5-1 to TRBJ2-7; 11 positions match TRBD2. The trim removed 4 bases at V and 3 bases at J, leaving 3 bases unmatched. The V gene's germline CDR1 is SGHRS and CDR2 YFSETQ. The CDR3 has 14 amino acids.

This rearrangement joins TRBV10-2 to TRBJ2-2; a possible D gene is TRBD2 (6 bases). This CDR3 region has 15 residues. The V end was cut by 6 bases, the J end by 2 bases, with 13 bases between. Looked up from germline, CDR1 is WSHSY and CDR2 is SAAADI. This chain's CDR3 is CASRVRDSNTGELFF. The CDR3 DNA reads as TGCGCCAGCAGGGTCAGGGACTCAAACACCGGGGAGCTGTTTTTT.

The genes are TRBV5-1 and TRBJ1-1; 7 nucleotides match TRBD1. Germline CDR1 reads SGHRS; CDR2 reads YFSETQ. The CDR3 contains 15 residues. The V and J ends lost 0 bases and 1 base, in that order; junction bases with no gene match: 3. The CDR3 region is CASSLVEGANTEAFF. The CDR3 nucleotides are TGCGCCAGCAGCTTGGTAGAGGGGGCGAACACTGAAGCTTTCTTT. The entire variable domain, with the rest obtained from reference TRBV5-1 and TRBJ1-1, is as follows: KAGVTQTPRYLIKTRGQQVTLSCSPISGHRSVSWYQQTPGQGLQFLFEYFSETQRNKGNFPGRFSGRQFSNSRSEMNVSTLELGDSALYLCASSLVEGANTEAFFGQGTRLTVV.

The rearrangement links TRBV6-1 to TRBJ2-2; D uncertain. The V and J ends lost 3 bases and 4 bases respectively, with 9 bases between them. This CDR3 spans 14 amino acids. The germline V gene has CDR1 MNHNS and CDR2 SASEGT. CDR3 in DNA: TGTGCCAGCAGTGACAGGTCATTCACCGGGGAGCTGTTTTTT. Translation gives CASSDRSFTGELFF.

The CDR3: CASSANLLDTQYF. For the CDR3, the DNA is TGTGCCAGCAGTGCAAACTTACTAGATACGCAGTATTTT. The chain uses TRBV6-5 and TRBJ2-3; no clear D gene. The germline CDR1 and CDR2 sequences are MNHEY and SVGAGI. Trimming removed 5 bases from V and 5 bases from J, with 11 bases in between. The CDR3 extends over 13 amino acids.

J is TRBJ2-2 and V is TRBV29-1, with 9 positions matching TRBD1. Losses at the gene ends were 6 bases for V and 3 bases for J; bases not matched to a gene: 5. This CDR3 comprises 14 residues. Per the germline V gene, CDR1 is SQVTM and CDR2 is ANQGSEA. CDR3 in amino acids: CSVGQGPYTGELFF. The CDR3 nucleotides read TGCAGCGTCGGACAGGGGCCCTACACCGGGGAGCTGTTTTTT.

The chain is built from TRBV14 and TRBJ2-6; D gene unclear. The V end was cut by 3 bases, the J end by 2 bases, with 8 bases between. The CDR3 extends over 15 amino acids. Germline assignment: CDR1 SGHDN and CDR2 FVKESK. The CDR3 spells CASSQQTPGANVLTF. CDR3 in DNA: TGTGCCAGCAGCCAGCAGACTCCTGGGGCCAACGTCCTGACTTTC.

This clone was seen a single time. The chain has TRBV2 and TRBJ2-5; D possibly corresponds to TRBD1 (6 bases). The V end was cut by 7 bases, the J end by 2 bases, with 20 bases between. The CDR3 covers 16 residues. Germline V gene sequence: CDR1 SNHLY, CDR2 FYNNEI. The CDR3 here is CASNPYGGKEQETQYF. The CDR3 region has the DNA TGTGCCAGCAACCCATATGGGGGCAAAGAACAAGAGACCCAGTACTTC.

The genes are TRBV10-2 and TRBJ2-1; 12 bases are a match to TRBD2. The germline gives CDR1 WSHSY, CDR2 SAAADI. V lost 6 bases to trimming and J lost 3 bases; unmatched junction nucleotides: 0. This CDR3 is 14 amino acids long. The CDR3, as DNA: TGCGCCAGCAGACTAGCGGGGGGCTACAATGAGCAGTTCTTC. Translated: CASRLAGGYNEQFF.

This chain joins TRBV19 and TRBJ2-6, with TRBD1 matching 9 bases. CDR3 length equals 22 residues. Germline-derived CDR1 and CDR2 are LNHDA and SQIVND (reference sequence). The trim removed 1 base at V and 0 bases at J, leaving 16 bases unmatched. CDR3: CASSIVGKMFRTGDSGANVLTF. CDR3 DNA sequence: TGTGCCAGTAGTATAGTTGGAAAAATGTTCCGGACAGGGGACTCTGGGGCCAACGTCCTGACTTTC.

The chain couples TRBV6-5 to TRBJ2-1, with 9 bases that match TRBD2. Trimming took 6 bases from V and 6 from J; bases not matched to a gene: 9. This CDR3 contains 15 residues. CDR1 and CDR2 from the germline V gene are MNHEY and SVGAGI. The chain's CDR3 is CASRLSGRLFNEQFF. The CDR3 DNA follows: TGTGCCAGCAGATTAAGCGGGAGGTTGTTCAATGAGCAGTTCTTC.

The count of this clone is one. This chain links TRBV6-1 with TRBJ1-5; 7 positions match TRBD1. The germline V gene has CDR1 MNHNS and CDR2 SASEGT. Trimming cost V 0 bases and J 5 bases; bases outside gene matches: 4. This CDR3 has 15 residues. CDR3 sequence (DNA): TGTGCCAGCAGTGAAGCGCGACAGGGATATCAGCCCCAGCATTTT. It is translated as CASSEARQGYQPQHF.

The chain carries TRBV6-5 and TRBJ2-3, with 7 bases matching TRBD2. V gave up 6 bases and J gave up 2 bases; unmatched junction bases: 5. Germline V lookup: CDR1 MNHEY, CDR2 SVGAGI. This CDR3 has 14 amino acids. The CDR3 region is CASRRGSNTDTQYF. The CDR3 DNA is TGTGCCAGCAGGCGCGGGAGTAACACAGATACGCAGTATTTT.

CDR3 sequence reads: CASNPLAGGGETQYF. The CDR3 DNA follows: TGTGCCAGCAACCCCCTAGCGGGAGGCGGGGAGACCCAGTACTTC. The rearrangement links TRBV27 to TRBJ2-5; TRBD2 agrees at 11 bases. Trimming took 7 bases from V and 5 from J; bases not matched to a gene: 9. Germline-derived CDR1 and CDR2 are MNHEY and SMNVEV (reference sequence). The CDR3 totals 15 residues.

The chain links TRBV15 to TRBJ2-1, with no clear D. The germline V gene encodes CDR1 LNHNV and CDR2 YYDKDF (reference sequence). The CDR3 sequence is 15 residues long. V shed 4 bases and J shed 5 bases, with 15 bases lying between them. DNA of the CDR3: TGTGCCACCAGCACTCGGCATAGCACCCACAATGAGCAGTTCTTC. Translated, it gives CATSTRHSTHNEQFF.

The chain couples TRBV27 to TRBJ2-7, with 9 bases that match TRBD2. Germline CDR1 reads MNHEY; CDR2 reads SMNVEV (reference sequence). This CDR3 is 20 amino acids long. The trim removed 0 bases at V and 4 bases at J, leaving 19 bases unmatched. The CDR3 DNA reads as TGTGCCAGCAGTTTATCCGCACGAGAACCGGGACTAGCAGGTGGTTACGAGCAGTACTTC. As protein: CASSLSAREPGLAGGYEQYF.

The rearrangement links TRBV28 to TRBJ1-5; TRBD1 agrees at 9 bases. Trimming at V came to 2 bases and at J to 6 bases, leaving 2 bases not matched to a gene. This CDR3 spans 14 amino acids. Germline assignment: CDR1 MDHEN and CDR2 SYDVKM. The chain's CDR3 is CASSLNRGPQPQHF. CDR3 DNA sequence: TGTGCCAGCAGTTTAAACAGGGGGCCTCAGCCCCAGCATTTT.

The CDR3 nucleotides read TGCAGTGCTCTCGGGACTCCAACCCCGTACTTC. Residues: CSALGTPTPYF. V and J are TRBV20-1 and TRBJ2-7; perhaps TRBD2 as D (6 bases). Germline-derived CDR1 and CDR2 are DFQATT and SNEGSKA (reference sequence). The CDR3 extends over 11 amino acids. Trimming took off 5 bases at V and 12 bases at J, with 17 bases between the two ends.